Given below is one TCR beta chain in context. What it binds is not known. This specimen belongs to a study of tumor and adjacent non-tumor tissue in lung cancer. About the study: Patients comprised about a dozen adenocarcinoma, 2 squamous cell carcinoma and 1 small cell lung cancer. Study findings and constraints: Top 100 clones took a larger repertoire share in normal lung. Tumor tissue had significantly higher TCR diversity than normal lung.

No cell sorting was done before RNA was extracted from the tissue. V shed 9 bases and J 7 bases; nucleotides not matched to a gene: 11. From germline, CDR1 is MNHEY and CDR2 SVGAGI. The CDR3 loop spans 15 amino acids. A modified ARM-PCR protocol with three rounds of nested PCR amplified TCRbeta. TCRdb re-analysed the multiplex PCR reads in MiXCR, keeping a single row per CDR3 protein. Among roughly 220,000 distinct CDR3 sequences listed, 70% to 75% were seen once. The sample consisted of lung tumor tissue. The source is a man in his fifties or sixties with non-small cell lung cancer. V usage is TRBV6-5 and J usage is TRBJ1-4; TRBD1 aligns across 10 bases. The CDR3 loop is CARSRGQGVFEKLFF. The CDR3 bases are TGTGCCAGAAGTCGCGGACAGGGGGTATTTGAAAAACTGTTTTTT.